This T cell receptor beta chain was captured in a study of blood T cell repertoires in COVID-19. Overall study: PBMCs, B-cell-depleted T cells, or T cells provided the cDNA or gDNA that made up the material.

TCRdb keeps only in-frame clones here, not all; method: immunoSEQ multiplex PCR. The data hold about 75,000 clones, with 70% to 80% observed a single time. The germline V gene has CDR1 SGHTA and CDR2 FQGNSA. The CDR3 spans 16 residues. V lost 4 bases and J lost 0, with 12 bases in between. Material for sequencing was peripheral blood. This rearrangement joins TRBV7-2 to TRBJ1-4; D is uncertain. The receptor was isolated from a woman at least 80 years old with active or convalescent COVID-19. Here the CDR3 reads CASSYRAGATNEKLFF. The CDR3 region has the DNA TGTGCCAGCAGCTACCGCGCCGGAGCAACTAATGAAAAACTGTTTTTT.